This T cell receptor beta chain emerged from a study of blood T cell repertoires in COVID-19. Study summary: Acute and convalescent COVID-19 samples came from the United States, Italy and Spain. PBMCs, B-cell-depleted T cells, or T cells provided the cDNA or gDNA that made up the material.

V shed 3 bases, J shed 6 bases, and the junction held 7 bases outside the gene matches. The CDR3 covers 15 residues. Germline CDR1 reads SGHVS; CDR2 reads FQNEAQ. In the original workflow: Scientists estimated how many nucleated cells there were by amplifying reference gene primers. Measured with immunoSEQ multiplex PCR; TCRdb has only the in-frame clones, and not every one. That table gives V, J and clone size, and the DNA gave D and trimming. The table records about 170,000 clones, roughly 81% of them present only once. Sample: peripheral blood. The gene calls are TRBV7-8 and TRBJ1-4, with 7 bases lining up with TRBD1. The clonotype was recovered from a man in his forties who had recovered from COVID-19. The DNA of the CDR3 is TGTGCCAGCAGCTTGGGACAGATAGATGATGAAAAACTGTTTTTT. Translating it yields CASSLGQIDDEKLFF. Full variable domain (missing parts from reference TRBV7-8 and TRBJ1-4): GAGVSQSPRYKVAKRGQDVALRCDPISGHVSLFWYQQALGQGPEFLTYFQNEAQLDKSGLPSDRFFAERPEGSVSTLKIQRTQQEDSAVYLCASSLGQIDDEKLFFGSGTQLSVL.